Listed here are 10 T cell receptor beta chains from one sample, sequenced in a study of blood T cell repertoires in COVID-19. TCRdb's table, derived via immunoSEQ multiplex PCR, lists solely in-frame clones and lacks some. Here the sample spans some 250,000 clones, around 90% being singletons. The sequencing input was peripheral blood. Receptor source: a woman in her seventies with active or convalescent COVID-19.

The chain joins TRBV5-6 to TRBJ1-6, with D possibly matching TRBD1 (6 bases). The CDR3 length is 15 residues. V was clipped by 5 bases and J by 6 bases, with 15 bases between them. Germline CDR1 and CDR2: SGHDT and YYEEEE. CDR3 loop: CASRRTQGFNSPLHF. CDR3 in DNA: TGTGCCAGCAGACGAACACAGGGATTTAATTCACCCCTCCACTTT.

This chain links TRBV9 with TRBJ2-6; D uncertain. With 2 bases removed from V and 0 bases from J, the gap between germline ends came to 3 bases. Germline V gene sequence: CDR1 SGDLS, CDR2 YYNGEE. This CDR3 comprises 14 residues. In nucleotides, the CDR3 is TGTGCCAGCAGCGTGGCCTCTGGGGCCAACGTCCTGACTTTC. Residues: CASSVASGANVLTF.

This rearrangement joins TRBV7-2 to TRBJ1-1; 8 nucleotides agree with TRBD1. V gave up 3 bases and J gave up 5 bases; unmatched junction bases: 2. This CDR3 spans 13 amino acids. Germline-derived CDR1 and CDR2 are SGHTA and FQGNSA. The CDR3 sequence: CASSFTGGTEAFF. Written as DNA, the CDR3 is TGTGCCAGCAGCTTCACAGGGGGAACTGAAGCTTTCTTT.

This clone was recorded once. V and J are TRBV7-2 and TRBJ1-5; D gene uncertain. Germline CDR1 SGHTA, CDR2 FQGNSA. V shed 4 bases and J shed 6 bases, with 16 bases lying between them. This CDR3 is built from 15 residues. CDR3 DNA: TGTGCCAGCAGCTCTCGGACTGGTTATGGTCAGCCCCAGCATTTT. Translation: CASSSRTGYGQPQHF.

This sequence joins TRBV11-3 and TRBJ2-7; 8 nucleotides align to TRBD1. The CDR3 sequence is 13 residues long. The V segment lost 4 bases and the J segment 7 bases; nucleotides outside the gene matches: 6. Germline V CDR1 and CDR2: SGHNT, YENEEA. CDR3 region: CASSSQGADEQYF. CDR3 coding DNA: TGTGCCAGCAGCTCCCAGGGGGCGGATGAGCAGTACTTC. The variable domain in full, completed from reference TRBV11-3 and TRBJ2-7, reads EAGVVQSPRYKIIEKKQPVAFWCNPISGHNTLYWYLQNLGQGPELLIRYENEEAVDDSQLPKDRFSAERLKGVDSTLKIQPAELGDSAVYLCASSSQGADEQYFGPGTRLTVT.

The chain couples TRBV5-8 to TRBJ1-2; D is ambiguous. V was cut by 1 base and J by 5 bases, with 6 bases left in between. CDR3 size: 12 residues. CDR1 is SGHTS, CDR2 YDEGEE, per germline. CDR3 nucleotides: TGTGCCAGCAGCTTGACAGCATATGGCTACACCTTC. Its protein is CASSLTAYGYTF.

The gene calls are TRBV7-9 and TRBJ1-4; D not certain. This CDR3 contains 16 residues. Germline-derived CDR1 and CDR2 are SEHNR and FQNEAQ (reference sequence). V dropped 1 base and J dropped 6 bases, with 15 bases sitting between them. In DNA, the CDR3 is TGTGCCAGCAGCTTAGGCGGAGGCAATGCCCATGAAAAACTGTTTTTT. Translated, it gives CASSLGGGNAHEKLFF.

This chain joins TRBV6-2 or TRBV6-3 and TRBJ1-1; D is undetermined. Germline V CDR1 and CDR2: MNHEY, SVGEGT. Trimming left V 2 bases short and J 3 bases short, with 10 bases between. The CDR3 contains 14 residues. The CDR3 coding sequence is TGTGCCAGCAGTTACCCATGGGCGTACACTGAAGCTTTCTTT. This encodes CASSYPWAYTEAFF.

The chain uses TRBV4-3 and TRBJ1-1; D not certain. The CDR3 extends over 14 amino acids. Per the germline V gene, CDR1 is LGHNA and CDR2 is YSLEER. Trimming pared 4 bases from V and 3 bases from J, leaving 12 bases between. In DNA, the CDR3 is TGCGCCAGCAGCCTCGGGGTGTCGGACACTGAAGCTTTCTTT. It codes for CASSLGVSDTEAFF.

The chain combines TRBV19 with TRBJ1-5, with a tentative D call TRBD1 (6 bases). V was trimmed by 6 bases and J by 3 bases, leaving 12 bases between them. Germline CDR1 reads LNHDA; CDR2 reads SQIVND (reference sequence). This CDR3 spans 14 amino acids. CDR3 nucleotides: TGTGCCAGTAGCCCTACAGGGAACAATCAGCCCCAGCATTTT. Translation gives CASSPTGNNQPQHF.